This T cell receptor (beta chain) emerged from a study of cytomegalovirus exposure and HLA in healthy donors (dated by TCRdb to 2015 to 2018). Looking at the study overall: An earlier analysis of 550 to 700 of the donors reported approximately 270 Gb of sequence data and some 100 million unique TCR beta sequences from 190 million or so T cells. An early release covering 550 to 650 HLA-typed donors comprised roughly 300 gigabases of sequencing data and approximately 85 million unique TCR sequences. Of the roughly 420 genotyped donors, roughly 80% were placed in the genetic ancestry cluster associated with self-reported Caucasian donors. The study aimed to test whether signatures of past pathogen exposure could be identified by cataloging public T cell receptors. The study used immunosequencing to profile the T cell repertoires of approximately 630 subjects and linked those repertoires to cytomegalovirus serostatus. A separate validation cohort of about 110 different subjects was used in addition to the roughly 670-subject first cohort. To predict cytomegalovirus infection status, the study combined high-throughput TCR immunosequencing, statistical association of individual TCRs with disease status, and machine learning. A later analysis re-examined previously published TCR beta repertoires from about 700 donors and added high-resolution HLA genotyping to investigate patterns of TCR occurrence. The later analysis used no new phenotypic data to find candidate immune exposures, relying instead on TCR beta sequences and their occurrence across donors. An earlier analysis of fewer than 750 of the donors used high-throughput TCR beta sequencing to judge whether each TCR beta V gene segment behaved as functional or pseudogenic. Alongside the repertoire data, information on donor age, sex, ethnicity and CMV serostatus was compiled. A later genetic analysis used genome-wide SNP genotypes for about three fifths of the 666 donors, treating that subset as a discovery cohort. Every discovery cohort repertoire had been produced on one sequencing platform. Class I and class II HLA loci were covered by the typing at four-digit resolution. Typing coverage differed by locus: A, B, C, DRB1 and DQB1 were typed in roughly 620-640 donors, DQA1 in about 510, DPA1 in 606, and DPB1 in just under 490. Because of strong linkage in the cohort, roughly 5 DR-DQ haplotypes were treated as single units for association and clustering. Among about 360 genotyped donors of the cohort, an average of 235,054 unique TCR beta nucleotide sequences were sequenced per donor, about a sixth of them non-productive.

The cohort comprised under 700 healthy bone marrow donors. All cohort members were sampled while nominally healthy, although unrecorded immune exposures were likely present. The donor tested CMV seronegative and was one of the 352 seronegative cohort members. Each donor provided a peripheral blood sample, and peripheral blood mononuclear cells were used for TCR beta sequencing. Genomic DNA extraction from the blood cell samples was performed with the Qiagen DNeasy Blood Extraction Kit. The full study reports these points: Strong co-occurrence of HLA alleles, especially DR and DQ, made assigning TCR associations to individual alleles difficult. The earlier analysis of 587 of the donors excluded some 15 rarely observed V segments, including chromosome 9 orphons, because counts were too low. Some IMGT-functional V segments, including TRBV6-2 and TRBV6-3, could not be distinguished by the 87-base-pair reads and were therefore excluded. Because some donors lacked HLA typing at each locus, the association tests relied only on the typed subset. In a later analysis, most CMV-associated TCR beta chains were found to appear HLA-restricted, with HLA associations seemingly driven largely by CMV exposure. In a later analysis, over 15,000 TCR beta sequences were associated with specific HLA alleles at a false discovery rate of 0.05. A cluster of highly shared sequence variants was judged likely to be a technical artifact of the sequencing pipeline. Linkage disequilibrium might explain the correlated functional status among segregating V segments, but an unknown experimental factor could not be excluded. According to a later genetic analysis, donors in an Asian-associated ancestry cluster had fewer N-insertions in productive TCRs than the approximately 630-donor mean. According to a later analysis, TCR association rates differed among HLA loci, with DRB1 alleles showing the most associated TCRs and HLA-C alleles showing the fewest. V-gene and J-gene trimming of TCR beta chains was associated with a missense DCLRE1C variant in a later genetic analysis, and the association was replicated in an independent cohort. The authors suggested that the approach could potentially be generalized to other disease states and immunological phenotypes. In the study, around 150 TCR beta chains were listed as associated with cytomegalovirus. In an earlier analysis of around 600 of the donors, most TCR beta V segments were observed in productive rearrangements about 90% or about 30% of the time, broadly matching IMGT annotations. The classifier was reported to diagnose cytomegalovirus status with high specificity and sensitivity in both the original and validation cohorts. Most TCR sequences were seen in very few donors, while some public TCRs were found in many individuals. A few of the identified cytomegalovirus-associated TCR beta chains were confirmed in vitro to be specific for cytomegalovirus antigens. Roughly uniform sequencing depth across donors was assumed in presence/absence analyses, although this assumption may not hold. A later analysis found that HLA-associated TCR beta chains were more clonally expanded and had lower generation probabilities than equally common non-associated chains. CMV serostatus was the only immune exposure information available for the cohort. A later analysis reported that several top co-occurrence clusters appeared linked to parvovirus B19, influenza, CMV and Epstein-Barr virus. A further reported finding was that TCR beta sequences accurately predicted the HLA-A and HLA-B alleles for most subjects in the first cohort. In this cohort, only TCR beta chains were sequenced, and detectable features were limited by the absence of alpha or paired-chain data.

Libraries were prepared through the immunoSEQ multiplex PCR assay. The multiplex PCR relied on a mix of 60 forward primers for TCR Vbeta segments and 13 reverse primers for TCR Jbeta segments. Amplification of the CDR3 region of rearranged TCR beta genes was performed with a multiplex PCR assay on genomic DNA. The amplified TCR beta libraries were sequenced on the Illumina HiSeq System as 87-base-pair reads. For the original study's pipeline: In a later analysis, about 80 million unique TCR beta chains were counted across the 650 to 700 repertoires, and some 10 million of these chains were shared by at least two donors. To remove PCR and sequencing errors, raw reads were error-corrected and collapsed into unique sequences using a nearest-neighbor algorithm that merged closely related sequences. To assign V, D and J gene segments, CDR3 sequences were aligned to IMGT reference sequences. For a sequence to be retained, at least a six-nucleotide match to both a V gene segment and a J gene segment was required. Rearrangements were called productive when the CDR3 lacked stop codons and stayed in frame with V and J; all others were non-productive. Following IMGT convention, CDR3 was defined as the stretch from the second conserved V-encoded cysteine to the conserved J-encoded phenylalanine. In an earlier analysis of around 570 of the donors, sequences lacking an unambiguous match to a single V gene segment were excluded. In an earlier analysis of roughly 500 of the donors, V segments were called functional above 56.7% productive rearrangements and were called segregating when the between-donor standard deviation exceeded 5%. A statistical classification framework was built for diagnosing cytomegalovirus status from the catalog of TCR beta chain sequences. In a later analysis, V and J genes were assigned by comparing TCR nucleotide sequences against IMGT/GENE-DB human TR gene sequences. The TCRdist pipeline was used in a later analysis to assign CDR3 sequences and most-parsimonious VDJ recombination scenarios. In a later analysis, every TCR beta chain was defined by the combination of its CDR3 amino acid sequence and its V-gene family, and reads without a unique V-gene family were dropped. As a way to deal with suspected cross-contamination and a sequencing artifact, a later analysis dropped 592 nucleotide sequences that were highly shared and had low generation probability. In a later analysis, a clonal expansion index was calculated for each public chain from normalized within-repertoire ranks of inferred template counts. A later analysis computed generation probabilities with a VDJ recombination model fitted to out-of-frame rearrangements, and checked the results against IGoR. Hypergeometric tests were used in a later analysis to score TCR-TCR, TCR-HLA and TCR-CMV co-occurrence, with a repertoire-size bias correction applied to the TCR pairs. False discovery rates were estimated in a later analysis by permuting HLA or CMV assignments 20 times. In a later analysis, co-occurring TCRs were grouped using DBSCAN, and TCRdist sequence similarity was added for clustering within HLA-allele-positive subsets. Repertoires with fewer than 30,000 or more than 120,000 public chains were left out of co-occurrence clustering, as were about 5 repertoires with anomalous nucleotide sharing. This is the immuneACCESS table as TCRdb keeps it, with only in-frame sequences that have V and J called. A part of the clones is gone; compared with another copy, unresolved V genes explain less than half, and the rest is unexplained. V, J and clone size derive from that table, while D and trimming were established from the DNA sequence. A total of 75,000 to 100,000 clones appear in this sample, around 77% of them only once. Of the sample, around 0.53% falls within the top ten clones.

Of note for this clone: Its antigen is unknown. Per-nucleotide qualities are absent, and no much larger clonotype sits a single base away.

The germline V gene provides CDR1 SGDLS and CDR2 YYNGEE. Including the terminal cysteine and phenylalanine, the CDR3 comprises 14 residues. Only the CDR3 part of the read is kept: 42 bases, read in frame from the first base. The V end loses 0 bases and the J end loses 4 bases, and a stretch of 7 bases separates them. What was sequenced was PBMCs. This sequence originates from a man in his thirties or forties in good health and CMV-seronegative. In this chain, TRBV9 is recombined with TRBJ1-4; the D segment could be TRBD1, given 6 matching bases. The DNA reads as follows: TGTGCCAGCAGCGTAGAGGGACATAATGAAAAACTGTTTTTT. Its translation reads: CASSVEGHNEKLFF.